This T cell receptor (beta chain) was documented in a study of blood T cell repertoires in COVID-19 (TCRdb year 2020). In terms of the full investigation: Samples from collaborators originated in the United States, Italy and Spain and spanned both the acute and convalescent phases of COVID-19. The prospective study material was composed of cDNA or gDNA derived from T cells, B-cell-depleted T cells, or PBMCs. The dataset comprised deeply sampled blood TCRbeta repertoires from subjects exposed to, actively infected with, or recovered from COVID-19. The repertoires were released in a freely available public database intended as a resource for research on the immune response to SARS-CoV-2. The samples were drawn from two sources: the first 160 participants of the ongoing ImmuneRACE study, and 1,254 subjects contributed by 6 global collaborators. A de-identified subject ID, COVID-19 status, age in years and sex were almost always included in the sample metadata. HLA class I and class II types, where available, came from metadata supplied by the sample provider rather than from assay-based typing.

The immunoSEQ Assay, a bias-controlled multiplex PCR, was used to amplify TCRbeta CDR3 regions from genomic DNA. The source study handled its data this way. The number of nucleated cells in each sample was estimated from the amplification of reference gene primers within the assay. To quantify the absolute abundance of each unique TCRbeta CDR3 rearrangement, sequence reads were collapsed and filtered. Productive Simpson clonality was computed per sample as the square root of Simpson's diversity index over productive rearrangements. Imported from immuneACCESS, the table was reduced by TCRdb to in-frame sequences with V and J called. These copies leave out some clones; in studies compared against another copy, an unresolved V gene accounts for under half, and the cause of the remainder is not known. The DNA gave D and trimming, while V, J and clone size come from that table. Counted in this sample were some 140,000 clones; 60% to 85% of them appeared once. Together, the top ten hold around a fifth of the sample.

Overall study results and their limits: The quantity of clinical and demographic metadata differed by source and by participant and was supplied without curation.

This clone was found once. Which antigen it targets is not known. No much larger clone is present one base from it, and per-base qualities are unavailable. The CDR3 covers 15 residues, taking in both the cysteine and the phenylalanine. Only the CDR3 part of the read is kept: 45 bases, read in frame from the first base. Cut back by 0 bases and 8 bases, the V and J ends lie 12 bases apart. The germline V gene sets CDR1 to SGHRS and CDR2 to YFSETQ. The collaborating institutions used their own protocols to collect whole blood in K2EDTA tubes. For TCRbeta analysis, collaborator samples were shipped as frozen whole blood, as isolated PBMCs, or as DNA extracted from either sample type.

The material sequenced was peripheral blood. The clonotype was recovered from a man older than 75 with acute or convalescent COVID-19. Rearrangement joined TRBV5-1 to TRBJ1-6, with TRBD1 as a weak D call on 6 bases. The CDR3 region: CASSLGQAGDSPLHF. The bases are TGCGCCAGCAGCTTGGGACAGGCTGGGGATTCACCCCTCCACTTT. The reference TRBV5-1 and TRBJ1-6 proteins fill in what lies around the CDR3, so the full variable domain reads KAGVTQTPRYLIKTRGQQVTLSCSPISGHRSVSWYQQTPGQGLQFLFEYFSETQRNKGNFPGRFSGRQFSNSRSEMNVSTLELGDSALYLCASSLGQAGDSPLHFGNGTRLTVT.